This entry features one T cell receptor beta chain sequence. This CDR3 region has 15 residues. Germline CDR1 is SGHTA and CDR2 is FQGNSA. V lost 3 bases and J lost 4; bases outside the gene matches: 5. This specimen comes from a study of blood T cell repertoires in COVID-19. The data were produced by immunoSEQ multiplex PCR, yet TCRdb's version contains in-frame clones alone and is incomplete. This sample has about 220,000 clones, with more than 65% found just once. The clonotype was recovered from a woman in her sixties or seventies with acute or convalescent COVID-19. This chain uses TRBV7-2 with TRBJ2-1; TRBD1 agrees at 8 bases. The sample comprised peripheral blood. CDR3 residues: CASSLAGQEYNEQFF. CDR3 sequence (DNA): TGTGCCAGCAGCTTGGCGGGACAGGAATACAATGAGCAGTTCTTC.